This T cell receptor beta chain was obtained from a study of CD8 T cells in Susac syndrome. The overall study: At the time their blood was drawn, patients with Susac syndrome were either therapy-naive, on corticosteroids (with some of them also receiving intravenous immunoglobulin), or on intravenous immunoglobulin alone.

V lost 6 bases, J lost 2 bases, and 14 bases stayed unmatched. The CDR3 spans 18 residues. Germline assignment: CDR1 KGHDR and CDR2 SFDVKD. RNA, at about 0.5 to 1 ug, was reverse transcribed with random hexamers. In TCRdb, the immunoSEQ multiplex PCR reads were re-called with MiXCR into one record per CDR3 protein. The sample has roughly 80,000 distinct CDR3 sequences, roughly 91% seen once. V usage is TRBV24-1 and J usage is TRBJ2-7; TRBD1 matches 11 bases. Sequencing was performed on CD4+ T cells from PBMCs. The sequence was collected from a human donor with Susac syndrome. This CDR3 is CATSTPTGTGQGAYEQYF. In DNA form, the CDR3 reads TGTGCCACCAGTACCCCAACCGGGACGGGACAGGGGGCCTACGAGCAGTACTTC.